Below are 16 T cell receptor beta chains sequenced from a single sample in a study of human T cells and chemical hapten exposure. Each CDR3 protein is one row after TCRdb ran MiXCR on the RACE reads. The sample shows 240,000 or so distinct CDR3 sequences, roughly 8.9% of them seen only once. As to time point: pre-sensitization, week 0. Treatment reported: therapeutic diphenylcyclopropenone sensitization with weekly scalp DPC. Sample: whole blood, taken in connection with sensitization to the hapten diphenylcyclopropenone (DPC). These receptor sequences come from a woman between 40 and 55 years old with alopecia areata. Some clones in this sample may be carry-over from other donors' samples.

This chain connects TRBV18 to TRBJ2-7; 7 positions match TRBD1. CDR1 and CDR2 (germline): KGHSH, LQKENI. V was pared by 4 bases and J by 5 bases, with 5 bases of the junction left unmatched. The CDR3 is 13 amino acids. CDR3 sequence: CASSLNRGHEQYF. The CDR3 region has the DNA TGTGCCAGCTCACTAAACAGGGGACACGAGCAGTACTTC.

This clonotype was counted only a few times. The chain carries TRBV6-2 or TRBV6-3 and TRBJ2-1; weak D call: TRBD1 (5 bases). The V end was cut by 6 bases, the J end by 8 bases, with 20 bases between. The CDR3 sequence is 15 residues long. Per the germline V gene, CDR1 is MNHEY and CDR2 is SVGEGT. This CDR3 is CASSQGPPKGDEQFF. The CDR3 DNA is TGTGCCAGCAGCCAGGGCCCGCCGAAAGGGGATGAGCAGTTCTTC.

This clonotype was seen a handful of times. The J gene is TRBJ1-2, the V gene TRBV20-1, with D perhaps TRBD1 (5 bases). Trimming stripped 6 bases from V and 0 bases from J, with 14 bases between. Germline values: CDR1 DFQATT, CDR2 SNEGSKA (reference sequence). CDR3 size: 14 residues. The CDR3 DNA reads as TGCAGTGCCATGAAGTGGGGGACTAACTATGGCTACACCTTC. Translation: CSAMKWGTNYGYTF.

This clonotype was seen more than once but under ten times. CDR3 nucleotide sequence: TGTGCCAGCAGCTTAGGGCCGGCGAACACTGAAGCTTTCTTT. Protein: CASSLGPANTEAFF. The chain uses TRBV11-1 and TRBJ1-1; no clear D. The V end lost 1 base, the J end lost 1 base, and 7 bases lay between the germline ends. The length of the CDR3 is 14 residues. In germline, CDR1 is SGHAT, CDR2 FQDESV (reference sequence).

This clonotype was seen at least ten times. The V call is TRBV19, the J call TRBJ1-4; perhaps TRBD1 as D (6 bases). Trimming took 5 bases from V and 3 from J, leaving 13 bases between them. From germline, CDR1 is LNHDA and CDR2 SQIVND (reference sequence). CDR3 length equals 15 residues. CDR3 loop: CASSAYRVSNEKLFF. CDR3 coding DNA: TGTGCCAGTAGTGCCTACAGGGTTTCTAATGAAAAACTGTTTTTT.

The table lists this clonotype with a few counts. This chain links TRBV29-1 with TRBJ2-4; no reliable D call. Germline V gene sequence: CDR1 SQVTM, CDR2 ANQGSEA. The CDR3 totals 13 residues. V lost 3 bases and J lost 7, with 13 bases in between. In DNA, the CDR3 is TGCAGCGTTGAGGAGCCTGGAAGGAACATTCAGTACTTC. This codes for CSVEEPGRNIQYF.

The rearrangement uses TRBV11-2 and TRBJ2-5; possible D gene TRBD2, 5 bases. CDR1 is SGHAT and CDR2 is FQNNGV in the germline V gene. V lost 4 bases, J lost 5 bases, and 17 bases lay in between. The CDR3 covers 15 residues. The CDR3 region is CASSSRLTGYETQYF. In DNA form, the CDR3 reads TGTGCCAGCAGCTCACGCCTAACGGGGTACGAGACCCAGTACTTC.

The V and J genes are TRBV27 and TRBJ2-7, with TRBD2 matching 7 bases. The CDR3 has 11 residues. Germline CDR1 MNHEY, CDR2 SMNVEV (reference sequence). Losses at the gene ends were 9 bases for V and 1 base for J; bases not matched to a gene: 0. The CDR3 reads CARGGSYEQYF. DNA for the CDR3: TGTGCCAGGGGAGGGTCCTACGAGCAGTACTTC.

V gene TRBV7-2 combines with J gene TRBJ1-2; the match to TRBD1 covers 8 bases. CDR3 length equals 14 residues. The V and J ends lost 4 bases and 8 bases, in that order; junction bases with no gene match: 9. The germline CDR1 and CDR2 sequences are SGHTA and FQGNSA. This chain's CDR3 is CASSSPDRGGGYTF. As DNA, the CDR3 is TGTGCCAGCAGCTCCCCTGACAGGGGAGGCGGCTACACCTTC.

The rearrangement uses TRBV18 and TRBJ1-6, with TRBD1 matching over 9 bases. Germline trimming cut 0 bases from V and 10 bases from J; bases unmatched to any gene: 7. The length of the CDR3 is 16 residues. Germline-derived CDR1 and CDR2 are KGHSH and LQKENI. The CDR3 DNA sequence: TGTGCCAGCTCACCACCGGGGACAGGGCAAGGATCACCCCTCCACTTT. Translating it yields CASSPPGTGQGSPLHF.

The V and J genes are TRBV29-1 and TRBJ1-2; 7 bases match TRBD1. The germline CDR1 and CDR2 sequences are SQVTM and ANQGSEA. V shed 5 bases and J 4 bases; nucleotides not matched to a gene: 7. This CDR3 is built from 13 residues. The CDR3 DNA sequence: TGCAGCGTTCGGAACAGGGGCGTCTATGGCTACACCTTC. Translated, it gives CSVRNRGVYGYTF.

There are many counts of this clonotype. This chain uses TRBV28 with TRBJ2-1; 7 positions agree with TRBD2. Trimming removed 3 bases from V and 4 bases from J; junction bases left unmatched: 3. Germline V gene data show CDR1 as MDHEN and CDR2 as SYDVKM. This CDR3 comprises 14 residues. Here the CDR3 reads CASSLPSGYNEQFF. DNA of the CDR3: TGTGCCAGCAGTTTGCCTAGCGGATACAATGAGCAGTTCTTC.

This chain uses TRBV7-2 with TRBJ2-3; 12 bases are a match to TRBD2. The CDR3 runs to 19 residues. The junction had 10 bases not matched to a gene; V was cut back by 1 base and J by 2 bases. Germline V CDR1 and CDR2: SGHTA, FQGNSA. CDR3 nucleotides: TGTGCCAGCAGCTTAGTGTCCCTAGCGGGAGGGCGGGACACAGATACGCAGTATTTT. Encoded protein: CASSLVSLAGGRDTDTQYF.

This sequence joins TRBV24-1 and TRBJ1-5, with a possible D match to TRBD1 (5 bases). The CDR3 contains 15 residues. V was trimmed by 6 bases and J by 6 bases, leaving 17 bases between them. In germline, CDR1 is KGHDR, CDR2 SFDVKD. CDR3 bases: TGTGCCACCAGTCTCGGGGGAAGGGCACCTCAGCCCCAGCATTTT. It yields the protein CATSLGGRAPQPQHF.

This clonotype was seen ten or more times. This CDR3 is CASSKQGIGQFNQPQHF. The CDR3 DNA sequence: TGTGCCAGCAGTAAACAGGGAATCGGTCAGTTCAATCAGCCCCAGCATTTT. V usage is TRBV6-2 or TRBV6-3 and J usage is TRBJ1-5; D possibly corresponds to TRBD1 (6 bases). CDR1 is MNHEY, CDR2 SVGEGT, per germline. Trimming took 5 bases from V and 3 from J, leaving 20 bases between them. This CDR3 comprises 17 residues.

In nucleotides, the CDR3 is TGTGCCAGCAGTTTATGGCTAGCGGGAGGCAATGAGCAGTTCTTC. Its protein is CASSLWLAGGNEQFF. The V gene is TRBV27, the J gene TRBJ2-1; 11 nucleotides agree with TRBD2. This CDR3 spans 15 amino acids. V was pared by 1 base and J by 6 bases, with 2 bases of the junction left unmatched. Germline V gene lookup returns CDR1 MNHEY and CDR2 SMNVEV (reference sequence).